A selection of T cell receptor beta chains follows, all from one sample in a study of T-cell reconstitution after alpha-beta-depleted transplantation in children. A single record per CDR3 protein comes from TCRdb applying MiXCR to the PCR reads. The sample lists about 420,000 distinct CDR3 sequences; 15% to 20% were seen once. The specimen was PBMCs, mostly from graft donor cells, collected 360 days after TCRalphabeta/CD19-depleted stem cell transplant. The source is a boy in the first two years of life who had a stem cell transplant for Wiskott-Aldrich syndrome, so the T cells may come from the graft donor. The CDR3 runs from the conserved cysteine through the conserved F or W. A D gene is named only where the DNA matches it firmly. A clone size is listed for some rows: how often the clone was seen (once, few, many), or a class if it is expanded.

v_gene	abundance	len	j_gene	d_gene	CDR3nt	CDR3aa
TRBV5-1	.	18	TRBJ2-1	TRBD2	TGCGCCAGCAGCTTGCAGAGACTAGCTGAGGCCCCTTACAATGAGCAGTTCTTC	CASSLQRLAEAPYNEQFF
TRBV28	many	16	TRBJ1-4	.	TGTGCCAGCAGTTTACGCCTCCCTCTGGGGGTTGAAAAACTGTTTTTT	CASSLRLPLGVEKLFF
TRBV19	few	15	TRBJ2-7	.	TGTGCCAGTAGTATCGCGGCAGGGAATCACTACGAGCAGTACTTC	CASSIAAGNHYEQYF
TRBV27	.	12	TRBJ2-7	TRBD2	TGTGCCATTGGCCCGGCTAGCGGGCCCCAGTACTTC	CAIGPASGPQYF
TRBV5-1	.	12	TRBJ2-2	.	TGCGCCAGCAGCTTAAACCCTGGGGAGCTGTTTTTT	CASSLNPGELFF
TRBV20-1	.	12	TRBJ2-7	.	TGCAGTGCTGCCAAGAGGCTTGGGGAGCAGTACTTC	CSAAKRLGEQYF
TRBV7-9	few	15	TRBJ2-3	.	TGTGCCAGCAGTAGATTAGAAAGCCGCAGAGATACGCAGTATTTT	CASSRLESRRDTQYF
TRBV19	few	15	TRBJ2-7	TRBD2	TGTGCCAGTAGTATTAGCGGGACCTCTCTCTACGAGCAGTACTTC	CASSISGTSLYEQYF
TRBV10-3	.	14	TRBJ2-7	.	TGTGCCATCAGTGAGCTCAGGCTCTCCTACGAGCAGTACTTC	CAISELRLSYEQYF
TRBV7-2	.	13	TRBJ2-1	.	TGTGCCAGCAGCTTAGGTTGGGGAGGGGGGCAGTTCTTC	CASSLGWGGGQFF
TRBV3-1	few	15	TRBJ2-1	TRBD2	TGTGCCAGCAGACTTCTAGCGGGAGCGAGGAGTGAGCAGTTCTTC	CASRLLAGARSEQFF
TRBV5-1	many	17	TRBJ1-1	TRBD1	TGCGCCAGCAGCTTGGCCAGAGACAGGGCAGGGAGCACTGAAGCTTTCTTT	CASSLARDRAGSTEAFF
TRBV20-1	.	17	TRBJ2-2	TRBD1	TGCAGTGCTAGGGCTTTTGGGGACAGGGGAAAAACCGGGGAGCTGTTTTTT	CSARAFGDRGKTGELFF
TRBV4-2	once	16	TRBJ2-3	.	TGTGCCAGCAGCCACCATACGACCGGGAACACAGATACGCAGTATTTT	CASSHHTTGNTDTQYF
TRBV27	few	15	TRBJ2-5	TRBD2	TGTGCCAGCAGCCCAACTCTAGCGGGCACCGAGACCCAGTACTTC	CASSPTLAGTETQYF
TRBV30	few	16	TRBJ2-1	TRBD2	TGTGCCTGGAGTGTACTCGGCGGGGGGGCCATATATGAGCAGTTCTTC	CAWSVLGGGAIYEQFF
TRBV7-9	.	15	TRBJ2-5	.	TGTGCCAGCAGCTGGGGGACGCGGGTCCAAGAGACCCAGTACTTC	CASSWGTRVQETQYF
TRBV12-3/TRBV12-4	few	13	TRBJ1-2	TRBD1	TGTGCCAGCAGTCTCCCGACAGGGGTAGACTACACCTTC	CASSLPTGVDYTF
TRBV5-1	.	15	TRBJ2-5	TRBD1	TGCGCCAGCAGCTCCGGACAGGGGAACCAAGAGACCCAGTACTTC	CASSSGQGNQETQYF
TRBV24-1	.	13	TRBJ2-1	.	TGTGCCACCAGTGATTTTGGAGTCAATGAGCAGTTCTTC	CATSDFGVNEQFF
TRBV20-1	.	15	TRBJ2-7	.	TGCAGTGCTAGAAACCCAGGGAGCCGGAGGAACGAGCAGTACTTC	CSARNPGSRRNEQYF
TRBV7-9	.	15	TRBJ2-2	.	TGTGCCATCCCCGACGGACTGAAAAACACCGGGGAGCTGTTTTTT	CAIPDGLKNTGELFF
TRBV10-3	.	14	TRBJ2-3	.	TGTGCCATAAGGGCCTTATCCGCCACAGATACGCAGTATTTT	CAIRALSATDTQYF
TRBV18	few	18	TRBJ2-1	.	TGTGCCAGCTCACCACGTCTAGCTGGGAATGGAAACTACAATGAGCAGTTCTTC	CASSPRLAGNGNYNEQFF
TRBV28	few	13	TRBJ2-7	.	TGTGCCAGCAGTCCCCCCCGAGGGGCTAGCTGGGACTTC	CASSPPRGASWDF
TRBV6-5	many	16	TRBJ1-1	TRBD1	TGTGCCAGCAGTTACATCCCCGACAGGGGGAACACTGAAGCTTTCTTT	CASSYIPDRGNTEAFF
TRBV6-1	.	14	TRBJ2-2	TRBD1	TGTGCCACCCTGGACAGGGTTCCAGCTGGGGAGCTGTTTTTT	CATLDRVPAGELFF
TRBV5-1	few	16	TRBJ1-2	.	TGCGCCAGCAGCTTGGGGGTAATCCCGGACTACTATGGCTACACCTTC	CASSLGVIPDYYGYTF
TRBV29-1	few	15	TRBJ2-3	TRBD2	TGCAGCGTTGCGGGGACTAGCGGACCTCGAGATACGCAGTATTTT	CSVAGTSGPRDTQYF
TRBV19	.	17	TRBJ1-5	.	TGTGCCAGTAGTATCAGAGGGAGTTTCTTTGGTAGTCAGCCCCAGCATTTT	CASSIRGSFFGSQPQHF
TRBV28	few	17	TRBJ2-5	.	TGTGCCAGCAGTTCCCCCCCACTAGTAGTGAGGAAAGAGACCCAGTACTTC	CASSSPPLVVRKETQYF
TRBV5-1	few	19	TRBJ2-1	TRBD2	TGCGCCAGCAGCTTGGGAATAGGCTCTAGCGGGGCCTTCTACAATGAGCAGTTCTTC	CASSLGIGSSGAFYNEQFF
TRBV12-3/TRBV12-4	.	13	TRBJ1-2	TRBD1	TGTGCCAGCAGGATGACAGGGGTCGATGGCTACACCTTC	CASRMTGVDGYTF
TRBV7-2	many	15	TRBJ2-2	TRBD2	TGTGCCAGCAGCTTGATTGCGGGAGAGGCCGGGGAGCTGTTTTTT	CASSLIAGEAGELFF
TRBV29-1	.	14	TRBJ2-7	.	TGCAGCGTTGACCAGGGTATTGGCCTACGCGAGCAGTACTTC	CSVDQGIGLREQYF
TRBV9	.	14	TRBJ2-7	TRBD2	TGTGCCAGCAGCGTGTCCGGGGAGGGGTACGAGCAGTACTTC	CASSVSGEGYEQYF
TRBV7-9	.	15	TRBJ2-7	.	TGTGCCAGCAGCCCCCTCGGAAGCGACCTGGGGGAGCAGTACTTC	CASSPLGSDLGEQYF
TRBV20-1	.	19	TRBJ2-3	.	TGCAGTGCTAGAGATCTGGCACGGACGGGACGATCTAGCACAGATACGCAGTATTTT	CSARDLARTGRSSTDTQYF
TRBV6-5	.	15	TRBJ2-1	TRBD1	TGTGCCAGCAGTTCCGACAGGGCAGCCTACAATGAGCAGTTCTTC	CASSSDRAAYNEQFF
TRBV12-3/TRBV12-4	.	18	TRBJ2-7	.	TGTGCCAGCAGTTTAGGGAACGGGACCAGGTTTGGGAAATACGAGCAGTACTTC	CASSLGNGTRFGKYEQYF
TRBV20-1	.	14	TRBJ2-7	TRBD2	TGCAGTGCTAGAGAGGCGACTAGCGTAGGTGAGCAGTACTTC	CSAREATSVGEQYF
TRBV3-1	few	15	TRBJ2-5	.	TGTGCCAGCTTCCAGAGGGGTTTGGGCCAAGAGACCCAGTACTTC	CASFQRGLGQETQYF
TRBV20-1	.	14	TRBJ2-1	.	TGCAGTGGAGGGGCTTCTAGCTCCTACAATGAGCAGTTCTTC	CSGGASSSYNEQFF
TRBV20-1	.	15	TRBJ2-5	TRBD1	TGCAGTGCTACCCCCGGGACAGGGCCATTGGAGACCCAGTACTTC	CSATPGTGPLETQYF
TRBV12-3/TRBV12-4	.	14	TRBJ2-5	.	TGTGCCAGCAGTTTAGAGGGGGGAGGAGAGACCCAGTACTTC	CASSLEGGGETQYF
TRBV4-1	few	16	TRBJ2-3	TRBD1	TGCGCCAGCAGGGGCTTCCGGGACAGGGGGACGGATACGCAGTATTTT	CASRGFRDRGTDTQYF
TRBV3-1	few	15	TRBJ2-7	.	TGTGCCAGCACCCGAAAACGAGGGTCCCTTTACGAGCAGTACTTC	CASTRKRGSLYEQYF
TRBV6-1	.	16	TRBJ1-1	TRBD1	TGTGCCAGCAGTGAAACAGGGGGCATGGGGAACACTGAAGCTTTCTTT	CASSETGGMGNTEAFF
TRBV28	.	16	TRBJ2-2	.	TGTGCCAGCAGTCGACGACAGAAGTGGGGCACCGGGGAGCTGTTTTTT	CASSRRQKWGTGELFF
TRBV27	few	16	TRBJ2-5	.	TGTGCCAGCAGTTTACTCGGAGGGCAGGGACAAGAGACCCAGTACTTC	CASSLLGGQGQETQYF
TRBV20-1	few	14	TRBJ2-5	.	TGCAGTGCTAGTTTTAGCGGAGTTCAAGAGACCCAGTACTTC	CSASFSGVQETQYF
TRBV5-1	few	14	TRBJ2-7	.	TGCGCCAGCAGCATGGCAGGAGGAGCCTACGAGCAGTACTTC	CASSMAGGAYEQYF
TRBV12-3/TRBV12-4	.	14	TRBJ2-2	.	TGTGCCAGCAGTTTGGGACACAACACCGGGGAGCTGTTTTTT	CASSLGHNTGELFF